The 20 T cell receptor beta chains below all came from one sample that was sequenced in a study of blood T cell repertoires in COVID-19. Libraries were prepared by immunoSEQ multiplex PCR; TCRdb keeps only in-frame clonotypes and omits some of them. Among 180,000 or so clones listed, around 79% were seen once. The specimen was PBMCs or T cells enriched from blood (not recorded which). The receptors derive from a man over 45 who had recovered from COVID-19.

The V gene is TRBV6-2 or TRBV6-3, the J gene TRBJ2-1, with 8 bases identical to TRBD2. The germline V gene has CDR1 MNHEY and CDR2 SVGEGT. With V trimmed by 5 bases and J by 10 bases, 10 bases remained unmatched. The CDR3 covers 14 residues. The CDR3 nucleotides are TGTGCCAGCAGTCGACTAGCGTCCCAAGGGGAGCAGTTCTTC. Residues: CASSRLASQGEQFF.

The chain is built from TRBV2 and TRBJ1-2; D remains unclear. Trimming cost V 3 bases and J 3 bases, with 5 bases left between them. Germline CDR1 and CDR2: SNHLY and FYNNEI. The CDR3 is 12 amino acids. CDR3 DNA sequence: TGTGCCAGCAGTGACTCGGACTATGGCTACACCTTC. This gives the protein CASSDSDYGYTF.

The chain carries TRBV5-1 and TRBJ1-1, with D hard to call. The CDR3 totals 13 residues. V gave up 6 bases and J gave up 0 bases, with 9 bases separating them. The germline gives CDR1 SGHRS, CDR2 YFSETQ. The CDR3 DNA is TGCGCCAGCACGCTGCAGGTGAACACTGAAGCTTTCTTT. This translates into CASTLQVNTEAFF.

In DNA form, the CDR3 reads TGTGCCAGCATCGGGGGAGCCAGGTCTCACTACGAGCAGTACTTC. It specifies CASIGGARSHYEQYF. The rearrangement links TRBV28 to TRBJ2-7; perhaps TRBD2 as D (6 bases). V was pared by 7 bases and J by 3 bases, with 19 bases between. CDR3 size: 15 residues. CDR1 and CDR2 (germline): MDHEN, SYDVKM.

The chain recombines TRBV19 with TRBJ1-1; no firm D call. V lost 3 bases to trimming and J lost 5 bases, with 13 bases between them. The CDR3 sequence is 14 residues long. Per germline, CDR1 LNHDA and CDR2 SQIVND (reference sequence). For the CDR3, the DNA is TGTGCCAGTAGTATCGATCGGGGAAAGACTGAAGCTTTCTTT. Translated: CASSIDRGKTEAFF.

The chain employs TRBV14 and TRBJ1-1; no definite D call. This CDR3 has 15 residues. The germline V gene encodes CDR1 SGHDN and CDR2 FVKESK. Trimming shortened V by 1 base and J by 8 bases, and 17 bases separated the two germline ends. CDR3 in DNA: TGTGCCAGCAGCCAAGTTTTCGGATATGGAGGGGAAGCTTTCTTT. Amino acid sequence: CASSQVFGYGGEAFF.

The chain is built from TRBV6-5 and TRBJ2-1; no clear D gene. This CDR3 contains 14 residues. Trimming removed 0 bases at V and 6 bases at J, with 9 bases between. CDR1 is MNHEY, CDR2 SVGAGI, per germline. This CDR3 reads CASSYSFSSNEQFF. The CDR3 DNA is TGTGCCAGCAGTTACTCGTTTAGCAGCAATGAGCAGTTCTTC.

This rearrangement joins TRBV6-5 to TRBJ1-5; D remains ambiguous. Trimming pared 5 bases from V and 2 bases from J, leaving 13 bases between. The germline gives CDR1 MNHEY, CDR2 SVGAGI. The CDR3 has 15 residues. The CDR3 sequence: CASSNLGGGNQPQHF. The CDR3 DNA follows: TGTGCCAGCAGTAACCTGGGAGGTGGCAATCAGCCCCAGCATTTT.

The gene calls are TRBV28 and TRBJ1-2; 7 positions match TRBD1. The J segment lost 4 bases and the V segment lost 5 bases, leaving 10 bases of the junction unmatched. Germline-derived CDR1 and CDR2 are MDHEN and SYDVKM. CDR3 length: 15 residues. CDR3 protein: CASSERGQDPYGYTF. The DNA of the CDR3 is TGTGCCAGCAGTGAACGCGGACAGGACCCCTATGGCTACACCTTC.

V gene TRBV14 combines with J gene TRBJ2-2; D is unclear. Germline V CDR1 and CDR2: SGHDN, FVKESK. V gave up 0 bases and J gave up 1 base, with 3 bases separating them. The CDR3 is made up of 14 amino acids. CDR3 coding DNA: TGTGCCAGCAGCCAAGATATGAACACCGGGGAGCTGTTTTTT. This encodes CASSQDMNTGELFF.

The chain links TRBV6-5 to TRBJ1-2, with 10 bases aligning to TRBD1. The CDR3 sequence is 13 residues long. Trimming at V came to 2 bases and at J to 7 bases, leaving 1 base not matched to a gene. Germline loops: CDR1 MNHEY, CDR2 SVGAGI. CDR3 nucleotides: TGTGCCAGCAGTTACGACAGGGGGCGTGGCTACACCTTC. This sequence encodes CASSYDRGRGYTF.

The table lists this clone with a count of one. The chain recombines TRBV3-1 (or the pseudogene TRBV3-2) with TRBJ1-1, with no clear D. Trimming stripped 4 bases from V and 1 base from J, with 7 bases between. Per the germline V gene, CDR1 is LGHDT and CDR2 is YNNKEL (reference sequence). The length of the CDR3 is 13 residues. CDR3 nucleotides: TGTGCCAGCAGCCTAGCCTGGAACACTGAAGCTTTCTTT. It specifies CASSLAWNTEAFF.

CDR3 residues: CASRLTGTGIEKLFF. The CDR3, as DNA: TGCGCCAGCCGTTTGACCGGGACAGGGATCGAAAAACTGTTTTTT. V usage is TRBV5-1 and J usage is TRBJ1-4, with 9 bases fitting TRBD1. This CDR3 comprises 15 residues. With 7 bases clipped from V and 8 bases from J, the junction kept 12 bases outside the gene matches. Germline CDR1 is SGHRS and CDR2 is YFSETQ.

This rearrangement joins TRBV2 to TRBJ2-7, with D tentatively TRBD2 (5 bases). Germline V gene data show CDR1 as SNHLY and CDR2 as FYNNEI. The CDR3 runs 16 residues. Trimming shortened V by 1 base and J by 4 bases, and 17 bases separated the two germline ends. CDR3 in amino acids: CASSEDLGGLGYEQYF. The CDR3 coding sequence is TGTGCCAGCAGTGAAGATCTTGGCGGGCTGGGGTACGAGCAGTACTTC.

CDR3 protein: CASSSPPGYRFYEQYF. CDR3 nucleotide sequence: TGTGCCAGCAGTTCACCTCCGGGATATAGATTCTACGAGCAGTACTTC. The V and J genes are TRBV28 and TRBJ2-7; possible D gene TRBD2, 5 bases. The CDR3 runs 16 residues. Germline CDR1 MDHEN, CDR2 SYDVKM. Trimming stripped 4 bases from V and 3 bases from J, with 19 bases between.

The chain recombines TRBV7-9 with TRBJ2-4, with TRBD1 identical over 8 bases. J gave up 2 bases and V 5 bases, and 5 bases lay outside the gene matches. CDR1 and CDR2 (germline): SEHNR, FQNEAQ (reference sequence). The CDR3 runs 15 residues. The CDR3 region is CASSGRQGSKNIQYF. The DNA for the CDR3 is TGTGCCAGCAGCGGAAGACAGGGGTCCAAAAACATTCAGTACTTC.

CDR3 residues: CASSLGSLAGQGAYEQYF. CDR3 nucleotides: TGTGCCAGCAGCTTAGGGAGCTTAGCGGGACAGGGGGCCTACGAGCAGTACTTC. The gene calls are TRBV7-9 and TRBJ2-7; TRBD1 aligns across 11 bases. Germline V gene sequence: CDR1 SEHNR, CDR2 FQNEAQ (reference sequence). The CDR3 extends over 18 amino acids. After removal of 1 base from V and 2 bases from J, the junction contained 10 bases not matched to a gene.

The CDR3 is CASSIDAGGPSDTQYF. In DNA form, the CDR3 reads TGTGCCAGTAGTATAGATGCGGGGGGGCCGTCAGATACGCAGTATTTT. The chain couples TRBV19 to TRBJ2-3, with 9 bases aligning to TRBD2. Germline V gives CDR1 LNHDA, CDR2 SQIVND (reference sequence). The CDR3 covers 16 residues. After removal of 0 bases from V and 4 bases from J, the junction contained 5 bases not matched to a gene.

V usage is TRBV19 and J usage is TRBJ2-1, with 7 bases matching TRBD2. Germline loops: CDR1 LNHDA, CDR2 SQIVND (reference sequence). This CDR3 region has 17 residues. Trimming cost V 4 bases and J 3 bases; bases outside gene matches: 12. CDR3 sequence: CASSTRGGAVLYNEQFF. CDR3 coding DNA: TGTGCCAGTAGTACCCGCGGGGGAGCGGTCCTCTACAATGAGCAGTTCTTC.

This chain links TRBV11-2 with TRBJ2-7; no clear D gene. The V end lost 6 bases, the J end lost 5 bases, and 11 bases lay between the germline ends. The CDR3 spans 12 residues. The germline V gene has CDR1 SGHAT and CDR2 FQNNGV. The CDR3 region is CASRIIQDEQYF. In nucleotides, the CDR3 is TGTGCCAGCAGAATCATACAAGACGAGCAGTACTTC.